This TCR beta chain was documented in a study of blood T cells in healthy people across ages. CDR3 length: 12 amino acids. Looked up from germline, CDR1 is DFQATT and CDR2 is SNEGSKA (reference sequence). V was clipped by 5 bases and J by 6 bases; unmatched bases: 5. A sample-barcoded 5' primer and a J-beta primer mix were used in a second PCR of about 6 to 12 cycles. TCRdb itself ran the 5' RACE reads through MiXCR, one entry per CDR3 protein. There are some 1.4 million distinct CDR3 sequences in the sample; approximately 42% occur only once, and under 8% lies in the top ten. Sequenced input: blood. This chain uses TRBV20-1 with TRBJ2-7; 9 positions agree with TRBD1. This receptor was taken from a woman younger than 30 in good health. Here the CDR3 reads CSAGPTGGEQYF. CDR3 coding DNA: TGCAGTGCTGGCCCGACAGGGGGCGAGCAGTACTTC.